This is a list of T cell receptor beta chains from one sample in a study of blood T cell repertoires in COVID-19. Here immunoSEQ multiplex PCR was the method, and the copy in TCRdb shows in-frame clones only, minus some. The data show under 130,000 clones, with under 75% seen just once and approximately 6.3% held by the top ten. Sample: peripheral blood. The receptors were gathered from a man older than 75 with acute or convalescent COVID-19. Both conserved end residues are part of each CDR3.

V,J,CDR3
TRBV5-6,TRBJ2-5,CASSFSGLARGETQYF
TRBV7-8,TRBJ1-2,CASSGDRGRFGYTF
TRBV29-1,TRBJ1-5,CSVAGQGGNQPQHF
TRBV20-1,TRBJ2-5,CSASLQGTEYF
TRBV19,TRBJ2-1,CASSQGRGRIFNEQFF
TRBV11-3,TRBJ2-1,CASSLDSGRSYNEQFF
TRBV5-4,TRBJ2-2,CASSFRRGANTGELFF
TRBV4-3,TRBJ2-3,CASSQGLPTTDTQYF
TRBV11-2,TRBJ2-3,CASSFYTDTQYF
TRBV6-4,TRBJ1-6,CASRRDYNSPLHF
TRBV28,TRBJ1-4,CASRQGFNEKLFF
TRBV2,TRBJ2-1,CASSGGLAGYNEQFF
TRBV6-5,TRBJ2-1,CASSRGQNEQFF
TRBV6-5,TRBJ2-4,CASSTQGAPGNIQYF
TRBV5-4,TRBJ2-5,CASSSGSGSLRETQYF
TRBV25-1,TRBJ2-2,CASSEPRRGFTGELFF
TRBV28,TRBJ1-2,CASSSTGGEADGYTF